The clone carrying this T cell receptor beta chain was found a few times. The antigen is unknown. The CDR3 ends on some other residue instead of the conserved phenylalanine or tryptophan, so this is likely a read error. The data derive from a study of T-cell memory formation after mild COVID-19. Study at large: TCR clusters were mostly confined to one donor each. Whole-study results and caveats: CD4/CD8 balance characterized clones contracting day 15 to 85, and CD4+ skew characterized later expanders. Pre-infection memory carried some responding clones, suggesting that cross-reactive memory joined. The second-wave clones peaking on day 37 were not confirmed as SARS-CoV-2-specific.

In TCRdb, the 5' RACE reads were re-called with MiXCR into one record per CDR3 protein. The table shows hundreds of thousands of distinct CDR3 sequences, with 15% to 19% occurring only once. Material for sequencing was PBMCs or a T cell subset sorted from them (not recorded which). The TCR comes from an adult woman who had mild COVID-19 (a few samples of this study predate the infection). Cell type and time point are not known.

This CDR3 is CASSPPGRQASTDTQYY. CDR3 nucleotide sequence: TGCGCCAGCAGCCCCCCAGGGCGGCAGGCCAGCACAGATACGCAGTATTAT. The chain is built from TRBV5-1 and TRBJ2-3; D might be TRBD1 (5 bases). Germline V lookup: CDR1 SGHRS, CDR2 YFSETQ. Trimming stripped 4 bases from V and 0 bases from J, with 18 bases between. The CDR3 extends over 17 amino acids.